This entry lists 4 T cell receptor beta chains sequenced from one sample in a study of T-cell reconstitution after alpha-beta-depleted transplantation in children (dated by TCRdb to 2016 to 2017). Library generation was performed with PCR. Sequenced using an Illumina HiSeq 2500. TCR library preparation used molecular barcoding, with unique molecular identifiers applied to normalize quantification of the TCRbeta repertoire. TCRdb took the public reads, trimmed them with fastp at Q25, ran MiXCR for clone calling and kept in-frame beta chains. Every distinct CDR3 protein forms one entry, paired with its most common genes and DNA. This sample holds roughly 200,000 distinct CDR3 sequences; approximately 8% were observed only once. 35% of the sample lies in the top ten. The intended sense of this specimen's treatment or condition label: allogeneic hematopoietic cell transplantation with graft depleted of TCRalphabeta T cells and CD19 B cells.

Here the sequenced sample was PBMCs, mostly from graft donor cells, taken 360 days after TCRalphabeta/CD19-depleted stem cell transplant. The receptor source for this set is a male patient aged 2-9 years who had a stem cell transplant for acute myeloid leukemia, so the T cells may come from the graft donor.

The sample holds a few counts of this clonotype. This chain joins TRBV7-6 and TRBJ1-2, with 11 bases identical to TRBD1. The germline V gene encodes CDR1 SGHVS and CDR2 FNYEAQ. V trimming: 5 bases; J trimming: 6 bases; junction bases outside the gene matches: 5. This CDR3 region has 14 residues. The CDR3 spells CASSSGQGADGYTF. CDR3 sequence (DNA): TGTGCCAGCAGCAGTGGACAGGGGGCTGATGGCTACACCTTC.

This chain links TRBV7-2 with TRBJ1-6; no definite D call. This CDR3 comprises 15 residues. The V gene lost 0 bases and the J gene lost 7 bases, with 10 bases spanning the gap. Germline CDR1 SGHTA, CDR2 FQGNSA. DNA of the CDR3: TGTGCCAGCAGCTTAGCAATCCGGTTCAATTCACCCCTCCACTTT. Its translation is CASSLAIRFNSPLHF.

Many counts were recorded for this clonotype. The chain recombines TRBV12-3 or TRBV12-4 with TRBJ2-3; a weak D match, TRBD1 (7 bases). V lost 5 bases to trimming and J lost 4 bases, with 13 bases between them. The CDR3 is 14 residues long. CDR3 amino acids: CASSGGTVADTQYF. CDR3 bases: TGTGCCAGCAGTGGGGGGACAGTGGCAGATACGCAGTATTTT.

This sequence joins TRBV4-2 and TRBJ2-3; D unresolved. V was pared by 4 bases and J by 0 bases, with 8 bases between. The V gene's germline CDR1 is LGHNA and CDR2 YNFKEQ. The CDR3 covers 14 residues. CDR3 protein: CASSLEDSTDTQYF. The CDR3 region has the DNA TGTGCCAGCAGCCTCGAAGATAGCACAGATACGCAGTATTTT.